This is a list of T cell receptor beta chains from one sample in a study of T cell changes during pregnancy in multiple sclerosis. The data were produced by immunoSEQ multiplex PCR, yet TCRdb's version contains in-frame clones alone and is incomplete. Of roughly 66,000 clones in the sample, 92% were seen once. Specimen: peripheral blood, collected in the first trimester of pregnancy. The receptor set was obtained from a female donor with multiple sclerosis, enrolled in a pregnancy study. The CDR3 runs from the conserved cysteine through the conserved F or W. The order of the fields is D gene, V gene, clone size, J gene, CDR3 DNA, CDR3 protein. The D gene is left open where the match is weak. Clone size is stated in some rows and not others, as once, few, many or a class when expanded.

D gene: TRBD2
V gene: TRBV9
clone size: -
J gene: TRBJ2-7
CDR3 DNA: TGTGCCAGCAGCGTAGACAGCGGGAGCTCCTACGAGCAGTACTTC
CDR3 protein: CASSVDSGSSYEQYF

D gene: -
V gene: TRBV19
clone size: -
J gene: TRBJ2-2
CDR3 DNA: TGTGCCAGTAGTGCCCAGGGGTGGGTCACCGGGGAGCTGTTTTTT
CDR3 protein: CASSAQGWVTGELFF

D gene: TRBD1
V gene: TRBV25-1
clone size: medium-sized
J gene: TRBJ1-1
CDR3 DNA: TGTGCCAGCAGTGTCCGGGACAGGGCGACTGAAGCTTTCTTT
CDR3 protein: CASSVRDRATEAFF

D gene: TRBD2
V gene: TRBV7-8
clone size: -
J gene: TRBJ2-1
CDR3 DNA: TGTGCCAGCTTAGCGGGAGGGCCTGGTGAGCAGTTCTTC
CDR3 protein: CASLAGGPGEQFF

D gene: -
V gene: TRBV7-2
clone size: -
J gene: TRBJ1-2
CDR3 DNA: TGTGCCAGCAGCTTAGGTGTAGGGGATGACTATGGCTACACCTTC
CDR3 protein: CASSLGVGDDYGYTF

D gene: TRBD2
V gene: TRBV30
clone size: -
J gene: TRBJ2-5
CDR3 DNA: TGTGCCTGGAGTGTACTGGCGGGAGTACAGACCCAGTACTTC
CDR3 protein: CAWSVLAGVQTQYF

D gene: -
V gene: TRBV5-1
clone size: -
J gene: TRBJ2-4
CDR3 DNA: TGCGCCAGCAGCTTGGATGTCGGAGGGTTAGCCAAAAACATTCAGTACTTC
CDR3 protein: CASSLDVGGLAKNIQYF

D gene: TRBD1
V gene: TRBV15
clone size: -
J gene: TRBJ1-3
CDR3 DNA: TGTGCCACCAGCAGCCCCAGGGGGCGAAACACCATATATTTT
CDR3 protein: CATSSPRGRNTIYF

D gene: -
V gene: TRBV5-1
clone size: -
J gene: TRBJ1-1
CDR3 DNA: TGCGCCAGCAGCTTTAATGCGGGGGGCACTGAAGCTTTCTTT
CDR3 protein: CASSFNAGGTEAFF

D gene: TRBD2
V gene: TRBV11-3
clone size: -
J gene: TRBJ2-3
CDR3 DNA: TGTGCCAGCAGCCTGGAGGGACGGGACTACACAGATACGCAGTATTTT
CDR3 protein: CASSLEGRDYTDTQYF

D gene: TRBD1
V gene: TRBV15
clone size: -
J gene: TRBJ2-4
CDR3 DNA: TGTGCCACCAGCTTGGACAGGGACAAAAACATTCAGTACTTC
CDR3 protein: CATSLDRDKNIQYF

D gene: TRBD1
V gene: TRBV30
clone size: -
J gene: TRBJ1-2
CDR3 DNA: TGTGCCTGGAGTCCGATCGCAGGGGGCGGCTACACCTTC
CDR3 protein: CAWSPIAGGGYTF

D gene: -
V gene: TRBV11-2
clone size: -
J gene: TRBJ1-5
CDR3 DNA: TGTGCCAGCAGCTTACGTCCGGCGGATAGCAATCAGCCCCAGCATTTT
CDR3 protein: CASSLRPADSNQPQHF

D gene: -
V gene: TRBV19
clone size: -
J gene: TRBJ2-3
CDR3 DNA: TGTGCCAGTAGTAACGGCGGTAGCACAGATACGCAGTATTTT
CDR3 protein: CASSNGGSTDTQYF

D gene: TRBD1
V gene: TRBV19
clone size: -
J gene: TRBJ2-2
CDR3 DNA: TGTGCCAGTAGTATTATAGGACAGGGGGACACCGGGGAGCTGTTTTTT
CDR3 protein: CASSIIGQGDTGELFF

D gene: -
V gene: TRBV5-1
clone size: -
J gene: TRBJ2-7
CDR3 DNA: TGCGCCAGCAGCCCCCTTCCTGACTCGGATTACGAGCAGTACTTC
CDR3 protein: CASSPLPDSDYEQYF

D gene: TRBD1
V gene: TRBV19
clone size: -
J gene: TRBJ2-2
CDR3 DNA: TGTGCCACCTCGAAGGGACAGATCACCGGGGAGCTGTTTTTT
CDR3 protein: CATSKGQITGELFF

D gene: TRBD1
V gene: TRBV6-1
clone size: -
J gene: TRBJ1-5
CDR3 DNA: TGTGCCAGCAGATTAGGGACAGGGGGACAGCCCCAGCATTTT
CDR3 protein: CASRLGTGGQPQHF

D gene: TRBD2
V gene: TRBV10-3
clone size: -
J gene: TRBJ2-4
CDR3 DNA: TGTGCCATCAGTGAATCGCGGGAGCGGAAAAACATTCAGTACTTC
CDR3 protein: CAISESRERKNIQYF

D gene: -
V gene: TRBV6-1
clone size: -
J gene: TRBJ2-1
CDR3 DNA: TGTGCCAGCAGTGATGGGGGTTTAGCAGGGGAGTTCTTC
CDR3 protein: CASSDGGLAGEFF

D gene: -
V gene: TRBV6-6
clone size: -
J gene: TRBJ2-1
CDR3 DNA: TGTGCCAGCAGTTTGACAGGTTTAAATGAGCAGTTCTTC
CDR3 protein: CASSLTGLNEQFF

D gene: -
V gene: TRBV14
clone size: -
J gene: TRBJ2-2
CDR3 DNA: TGTGCCAGCAGCCAAGGGAGCTCGGGGGTCGGGGAGCTGTTTTTT
CDR3 protein: CASSQGSSGVGELFF

D gene: -
V gene: TRBV2
clone size: -
J gene: TRBJ1-2
CDR3 DNA: TGTGCCAGCAGTGAGCGGGGATTGGGTGGCTACACCTTC
CDR3 protein: CASSERGLGGYTF

D gene: -
V gene: TRBV7-2
clone size: once
J gene: TRBJ2-2
CDR3 DNA: TGTGCCAGCAGCTTAAGGGTAGCTACAGGCGGGGAGCTGTTTTTT
CDR3 protein: CASSLRVATGGELFF

D gene: TRBD1
V gene: TRBV30
clone size: -
J gene: TRBJ2-7
CDR3 DNA: TGTGCCTGGCCCCGGGACAGGGGGTGGTACGAGCAGTACTTC
CDR3 protein: CAWPRDRGWYEQYF

D gene: -
V gene: TRBV19
clone size: -
J gene: TRBJ1-5
CDR3 DNA: TGTGCCAGTAAAACAGATAGCAATCAGCCCCAGCATTTT
CDR3 protein: CASKTDSNQPQHF

D gene: TRBD1
V gene: TRBV6-6
clone size: -
J gene: TRBJ1-1
CDR3 DNA: TGTGCCAGCAGCTCGGACAGGGATCCGCCGGTCCTCAAAGCTTTCTTT
CDR3 protein: CASSSDRDPPVLKAFF

D gene: -
V gene: TRBV27
clone size: -
J gene: TRBJ1-4
CDR3 DNA: TGTGCCAGCAGTTTCGGGGTCTTGTCTGAAAAACTGTTTTTT
CDR3 protein: CASSFGVLSEKLFF

D gene: TRBD1
V gene: TRBV5-1
clone size: once
J gene: TRBJ2-2
CDR3 DNA: TGCGCCAGCAGCTCAGATCCCGGGACAGGGATTACCGGGGAGCTGTTTTTT
CDR3 protein: CASSSDPGTGITGELFF

D gene: -
V gene: TRBV12-5
clone size: -
J gene: TRBJ1-3
CDR3 DNA: TGTGCTAGTGGTTTGGTACCTCGCGTCGGGACACTGTCCCACTCTGGAAACACCATATATTTT
CDR3 protein: CASGLVPRVGTLSHSGNTIYF

D gene: -
V gene: TRBV27
clone size: -
J gene: TRBJ2-7
CDR3 DNA: TGTGCCACCTCCACACGCGGGTACCTCGACGAGCAGTACTTC
CDR3 protein: CATSTRGYLDEQYF

D gene: TRBD2
V gene: TRBV5-6
clone size: -
J gene: TRBJ2-1
CDR3 DNA: TGTGCCAGCAGCTGGAGCGGGAGTGTCTCCTACAATGAGCAGTTCTTC
CDR3 protein: CASSWSGSVSYNEQFF

D gene: -
V gene: TRBV5-5
clone size: -
J gene: TRBJ2-1
CDR3 DNA: TGTGCCAGCAGCCAAGAAACAGCGGGCTACAATGAGCAGTTCTTC
CDR3 protein: CASSQETAGYNEQFF

D gene: TRBD1
V gene: TRBV19
clone size: few
J gene: TRBJ1-1
CDR3 DNA: TGTGCCAGTAGAGCAGGGGGCCTGGCTTTCTTT
CDR3 protein: CASRAGGLAFF

D gene: -
V gene: TRBV6-1
clone size: -
J gene: TRBJ1-4
CDR3 DNA: TGTGCCAGCAGCGGGGACTGGGAAAAACTGTTTTTT
CDR3 protein: CASSGDWEKLFF

D gene: -
V gene: TRBV19
clone size: -
J gene: TRBJ1-4
CDR3 DNA: TGTGCCAGTAGTATAGATCAGACAGATGAAAAACTGTTTTTT
CDR3 protein: CASSIDQTDEKLFF

D gene: -
V gene: TRBV18
clone size: -
J gene: TRBJ2-2
CDR3 DNA: TGTGCCAGCTCACCACAATTGGTCAGGACAAGGAACACCGGGGAGCTGTTTTTT
CDR3 protein: CASSPQLVRTRNTGELFF

D gene: -
V gene: TRBV4-3
clone size: -
J gene: TRBJ1-1
CDR3 DNA: TGCGCCAGCAGCCAAGATTGGGGGGAGTCGGACACTGAAGCTTTCTTT
CDR3 protein: CASSQDWGESDTEAFF

D gene: -
V gene: TRBV7-6
clone size: -
J gene: TRBJ2-2
CDR3 DNA: TGTGCCAGCAGCCCTGGGCCCCACTCCGGGGAGCTGTTTTTT
CDR3 protein: CASSPGPHSGELFF

D gene: -
V gene: TRBV28
clone size: -
J gene: TRBJ1-5
CDR3 DNA: TGTGCCAGCAGTTTAAGACAGGTCCTCAACAATCAGCCCCAGCATTTT
CDR3 protein: CASSLRQVLNNQPQHF

D gene: -
V gene: TRBV6-5
clone size: -
J gene: TRBJ1-2
CDR3 DNA: TGTGCCAGCAGAATCAAACAGGGTATGGGCGGCTACACCTTC
CDR3 protein: CASRIKQGMGGYTF

D gene: TRBD1
V gene: TRBV27
clone size: -
J gene: TRBJ1-1
CDR3 DNA: TGTGCCAGCAGTCCCCAGGGACAGCCTGAAGCTTTCTTT
CDR3 protein: CASSPQGQPEAFF

D gene: TRBD1
V gene: TRBV19
clone size: once
J gene: TRBJ2-5
CDR3 DNA: TGTGCCAGTAAGGGACAGGGGGAACAAGAGACCCAGTACTTC
CDR3 protein: CASKGQGEQETQYF

D gene: -
V gene: TRBV29-1
clone size: -
J gene: TRBJ2-2
CDR3 DNA: TGCAGCGTTGCCGGGTTCGGGGAGCTGTTTTTT
CDR3 protein: CSVAGFGELFF

D gene: -
V gene: TRBV4-1
clone size: -
J gene: TRBJ2-1
CDR3 DNA: TGCGCCAGCAGCCAACGCGAAAGCCTTTACAATGAGCAGTTCTTC
CDR3 protein: CASSQRESLYNEQFF

D gene: TRBD2
V gene: TRBV12-5
clone size: -
J gene: TRBJ2-1
CDR3 DNA: TGTGCTAGTGGTTTGGTACTGGGCGGGAGGGCTCGCAATGAGCAGTTCTTC
CDR3 protein: CASGLVLGGRARNEQFF

D gene: TRBD1
V gene: TRBV6-5
clone size: once
J gene: TRBJ2-5
CDR3 DNA: TGTGCCAGCAGTTACTGGCAGGGGGCAGGGCAAGAGACCCAGTACTTC
CDR3 protein: CASSYWQGAGQETQYF

D gene: -
V gene: TRBV4-2
clone size: -
J gene: TRBJ1-2
CDR3 DNA: TGTGCCAGCAGCCAGGGCACCCCCAGAGCTAACTATGGCTACACCTTC
CDR3 protein: CASSQGTPRANYGYTF

D gene: TRBD1
V gene: TRBV28
clone size: -
J gene: TRBJ1-5
CDR3 DNA: TGTGCCAGCAGCTCTTCAGAGGGACAGTCGACGCCCCAGCATTTT
CDR3 protein: CASSSSEGQSTPQHF

D gene: -
V gene: TRBV19
clone size: -
J gene: TRBJ2-6
CDR3 DNA: TGTGCCAGTTTCACAGGGTCTCAACCTGGGGCCAACGTCCTGACTTTC
CDR3 protein: CASFTGSQPGANVLTF